A single sample gave rise to the 26 T cell receptor beta chains below, sequenced in a study of immune cell composition in non-small cell lung cancer. Clones were sequenced by immunoSEQ multiplex PCR, and TCRdb holds only the in-frame ones, with some missing. In the table there are approximately 11,000 clones, roughly 60% of which are singletons. The sequenced sample consisted of lung tumor tissue. These receptors were obtained from a human donor with non-small cell lung cancer.

The V call is TRBV7-9, the J call TRBJ1-1; 8 bases agree with TRBD1. The V segment lost 1 base and the J segment 10 bases; nucleotides outside the gene matches: 14. The CDR3 loop spans 16 amino acids. Germline-derived CDR1 and CDR2 are SEHNR and FQNEAQ (reference sequence). The chain's CDR3 is CASSLVIGTGGGGAFF. DNA of the CDR3: TGTGCCAGCAGCTTAGTAATCGGGACAGGTGGCGGAGGAGCTTTCTTT.

This chain uses TRBV7-6 with TRBJ2-5; 7 nucleotides match TRBD2. Germline V lookup: CDR1 SGHVS, CDR2 FNYEAQ. With V trimmed by 2 bases and J by 4 bases, 7 bases remained unmatched. The CDR3 spans 15 residues. CDR3 coding DNA: TGTGCCAGCAGCTTATCGGCGGGAGTATCAGAGACCCAGTACTTC. This gives the protein CASSLSAGVSETQYF. The complete variable domain, with remaining parts taken from reference TRBV7-6 and TRBJ2-5, reads GAGVSQSPRYKVTKRGQDVALRCDPISGHVSLYWYRQALGQGPEFLTYFNYEAQQDKSGLPNDRFSAERPEGSISTLTIQRTEQRDSAMYRCASSLSAGVSETQYFGPGTRLLVL.

The chain couples TRBV10-3 to TRBJ2-1, with 10 bases fitting TRBD2. J gave up 9 bases and V 6 bases, and 8 bases lay outside the gene matches. CDR1 ENHRY and CDR2 SYGVKD come from the germline V gene. The CDR3 length is 14 residues. The chain's CDR3 is CAISERGGRTEQFF. The CDR3 nucleotides are TGTGCCATCAGCGAGCGGGGGGGCAGGACTGAGCAGTTCTTC.

V and J are TRBV5-5 and TRBJ1-4, with TRBD1 identical over 9 bases. The germline V gene encodes CDR1 SGHKS and CDR2 YYEKEE (reference sequence). The CDR3 loop spans 14 amino acids. The V segment lost 4 bases and the J segment 8 bases; nucleotides outside the gene matches: 6. Here the CDR3 DNA reads TGTGCCAGCAGCCCTGGACAGGGGTCCGAAAAACTGTTTTTT. Translated, it gives CASSPGQGSEKLFF.

This clone came up a few times. The rearrangement uses TRBV10-3 and TRBJ2-3, with 8 nucleotides matching TRBD2. The CDR3 totals 15 residues. From germline, CDR1 is ENHRY and CDR2 SYGVKD. V lost 6 bases and J lost 3; bases outside the gene matches: 8. CDR3 in amino acids: CAIRGAGVLTDTQYF. For the CDR3, the DNA is TGTGCCATCAGGGGAGCGGGAGTCTTGACAGATACGCAGTATTTT.

The chain employs TRBV19 and TRBJ2-7; TRBD1 is a possible D gene (6 bases). The length of the CDR3 is 15 residues. Trimming removed 2 bases at V and 3 bases at J, with 14 bases between. The V gene's germline CDR1 is LNHDA and CDR2 SQIVND (reference sequence). The CDR3 region is CASSIKSGRGYEQYF. CDR3 sequence (DNA): TGTGCCAGTAGTATAAAGAGCGGCAGGGGCTACGAGCAGTACTTC.

The CDR3 nucleotides are TGTGCCAGCAGTTCCGGCGGGCCCGGATGGTCGGATACGCAGTATTTT. Translating gives CASSSGGPGWSDTQYF. This chain uses TRBV6-6 with TRBJ2-3; weak D call: TRBD2 (5 bases). The CDR3 loop spans 16 amino acids. Trimming cost V 4 bases and J 6 bases, with 20 bases left between them. The germline V gene has CDR1 MNHNY and CDR2 SVGAGI (reference sequence).

This clone was recorded once. The rearrangement uses TRBV30 and TRBJ1-1, with D possibly being TRBD1 (6 bases). Trimming left V 2 bases short and J 6 bases short, with 10 bases between. Germline CDR1 is GTSNPN and CDR2 is SVGIG (reference sequence). This CDR3 has 12 residues. The DNA for the CDR3 is TGTGCCTGGAGTCCCAGGGGCTCTGAAGCTTTCTTT. Translating gives CAWSPRGSEAFF.

The V and J genes are TRBV4-2 and TRBJ2-7, with TRBD1 as a possible D gene (8 bases). Trimming left V 8 bases short and J 0 bases short, with 14 bases between. This CDR3 comprises 14 residues. CDR1 LGHNA and CDR2 YNFKEQ come from the germline V gene. The CDR3: CASGGDRTSYEQYF. The CDR3 DNA reads TGTGCCAGCGGGGGGGACAGGACCTCCTACGAGCAGTACTTC.

The rearrangement links TRBV5-1 to TRBJ2-3; the D gene is possibly TRBD2 (6 bases). Trimming removed 1 base at V and 4 bases at J, with 10 bases between. The CDR3 spans 14 residues. Germline-derived CDR1 and CDR2 are SGHRS and YFSETQ. Here the CDR3 reads CASSLSGVADTQYF. The CDR3 DNA is TGCGCCAGCAGCTTGTCGGGAGTTGCAGATACGCAGTATTTT.

The chain is built from TRBV5-1 and TRBJ2-1, with 10 bases identical to TRBD1. From germline, CDR1 is SGHRS and CDR2 YFSETQ. J lost 15 bases, V lost 4 bases, and 16 bases had no gene match. The CDR3 totals 15 residues. CDR3 in amino acids: CASSTTGGASPGWFF. Written as DNA, the CDR3 is TGCGCCAGCAGCACGACAGGGGGCGCCTCTCCCGGATGGTTCTTC.

J is TRBJ2-7 and V is TRBV2, with 9 bases that match TRBD1. The J segment lost 2 bases and the V segment lost 7 bases, leaving 3 bases of the junction unmatched. CDR3 size: 13 residues. Germline lookup yields CDR1 SNHLY and CDR2 FYNNEI. The CDR3 loop is CASTGDRAYEQYF. CDR3 nucleotide sequence: TGTGCCAGCACCGGGGACAGGGCCTACGAGCAGTACTTC.

The CDR3 nucleotides read TGTGCCAGCAGCTTAGATACGGTGAATGAGCAGTTCTTC. Translation: CASSLDTVNEQFF. The chain uses TRBV11-2 and TRBJ2-1; D ambiguous. CDR1 is SGHAT and CDR2 is FQNNGV in the germline V gene. The CDR3 has 13 residues. Trimming removed 0 bases from V and 7 bases from J, with 7 bases in between.

The chain employs TRBV21-1 and TRBJ2-1; whether TRBD1, the table's D call, matches the DNA was not checked. TRBV21-1 counts as a pseudogene. The CDR3 extends over 17 amino acids. The CDR3 bases are TGTGCCAGCACTAAAGCTGACAGGGACAGGAACTACAATGAGCAGTTCTTC. This gives the protein CASTKADRDRNYNEQFF.

In this sample, this clone is medium-sized (0.01 to 0.1%). The chain is built from TRBV11-2 and TRBJ2-3; 10 bases are a match to TRBD1. The CDR3 covers 12 residues. V lost 1 base, J lost 14 bases, and 3 bases stayed unmatched. The germline CDR1 and CDR2 sequences are SGHAT and FQNNGV. The CDR3 nucleotides are TGTGCCAGCAGCTTAGCGGGGACAGGGGCGTATTTT. Its protein is CASSLAGTGAYF.

This clone has only a few counts. V usage is TRBV18 and J usage is TRBJ2-3; D is ambiguous. Germline V gene data show CDR1 as KGHSH and CDR2 as LQKENI. Trimming pared 6 bases from V and 5 bases from J, leaving 12 bases between. This CDR3 region has 13 residues. The CDR3, as DNA: TGTGCCAGCTCCACCTCCGAGGAAGATACGCAGTATTTT. Protein: CASSTSEEDTQYF.

The chain recombines TRBV2 with TRBJ2-5, with 10 bases matching TRBD2. Germline CDR1 reads SNHLY; CDR2 reads FYNNEI. With V trimmed by 6 bases and J by 11 bases, 9 bases remained unmatched. The CDR3 covers 13 residues. The chain's CDR3 is CASSPGLAREQYF. The CDR3 DNA reads as TGTGCCAGCAGCCCGGGACTAGCGAGGGAGCAGTACTTC.

The chain uses TRBV27 and TRBJ1-2; TRBD1 agrees at 7 bases. Trimming cost V 8 bases and J 3 bases; bases outside gene matches: 9. The CDR3 sequence is 14 residues long. Looked up from germline, CDR1 is MNHEY and CDR2 is SMNVEV (reference sequence). As DNA, the CDR3 is TGTGCCAGCCTACCCGCCGACAGGGACTATGGCTACACCTTC. It codes for CASLPADRDYGYTF.

The chain recombines TRBV28 with TRBJ1-2; the D gene is possibly TRBD1 (6 bases). Germline lookup yields CDR1 MDHEN and CDR2 SYDVKM. The CDR3 runs to 12 residues. V gave up 6 bases and J gave up 4 bases, with 9 bases separating them. CDR3 DNA: TGTGCCAGCAGGACAGGTCCCTATGGCTACACCTTC. It yields the protein CASRTGPYGYTF.

The chain links TRBV9 to TRBJ1-3, with TRBD1 matching 7 bases. CDR1 SGDLS and CDR2 YYNGEE come from the germline V gene. This CDR3 is built from 16 residues. Unmatched junction bases numbered 9, after V lost 4 bases and J lost 2 bases. The CDR3 DNA reads as TGTGCCAGCAGCCCCGACAGGGAGGCCACTGGAAACACCATATATTTT. Its translation is CASSPDREATGNTIYF.

The gene calls are TRBV4-3 and TRBJ2-1; possibly TRBD2 for D (6 bases). V was clipped by 0 bases and J by 5 bases, with 20 bases between them. CDR3 length: 18 residues. Germline CDR1 LGHNA, CDR2 YSLEER. The DNA of the CDR3 is TGCGCCAGCAGCCAAGAATCGTGGGGAACTAGCAGACACAATGAGCAGTTCTTC. It is translated as CASSQESWGTSRHNEQFF.

This chain connects TRBV7-9 to TRBJ1-4, with D possibly matching TRBD1 (6 bases). Germline CDR1 reads SEHNR; CDR2 reads FQNEAQ (reference sequence). V shed 7 bases and J shed 8 bases, with 26 bases lying between them. There are 17 residues in the CDR3. The CDR3 DNA is TGTGCCAGCAACACCTGGACAGAAAAGCTTGTGGTAGAAAAACTGTTTTTT. Amino acid sequence: CASNTWTEKLVVEKLFF.

The chain uses TRBV6-6 and TRBJ2-7, with 8 bases matching TRBD2. The CDR3 is 13 amino acids. Losses at the gene ends were 4 bases for V and 9 bases for J; bases not matched to a gene: 8. Germline lookup yields CDR1 MNHNY and CDR2 SVGAGI (reference sequence). The CDR3 DNA reads as TGTGCCAGCAGTTCCGGGGGGGCCTCCAGGCAGTACTTC. It specifies CASSSGGASRQYF.

The rearrangement links TRBV5-1 to TRBJ1-2; D gene ambiguous. From germline, CDR1 is SGHRS and CDR2 YFSETQ. The V end was cut by 0 bases, the J end by 5 bases, with 8 bases between. This CDR3 is 13 amino acids long. This CDR3 reads CASSLAPLYGYTF. The CDR3 DNA follows: TGCGCCAGCAGCTTGGCCCCACTTTATGGCTACACCTTC.

The chain is built from TRBV2 and TRBJ2-4; the D is unclear. The CDR3 extends over 15 amino acids. CDR1 is SNHLY and CDR2 is FYNNEI in the germline V gene. The V gene lost 3 bases and the J gene lost 0 bases, with 9 bases spanning the gap. This chain's CDR3 is CASSDQQLAKNIQYF. The CDR3 DNA follows: TGTGCCAGCAGTGATCAACAGTTAGCCAAAAACATTCAGTACTTC.

The V gene is TRBV29-1, the J gene TRBJ2-3; no clear D gene. V was shortened by 6 bases and J by 1 base, with 8 bases between the two germline ends. The CDR3 has 12 residues. Germline V gene sequence: CDR1 SQVTM, CDR2 ANQGSEA. CDR3 loop: CSVVTGTDTQYF. For the CDR3, the DNA is TGCAGCGTCGTAACAGGCACAGATACGCAGTATTTT.